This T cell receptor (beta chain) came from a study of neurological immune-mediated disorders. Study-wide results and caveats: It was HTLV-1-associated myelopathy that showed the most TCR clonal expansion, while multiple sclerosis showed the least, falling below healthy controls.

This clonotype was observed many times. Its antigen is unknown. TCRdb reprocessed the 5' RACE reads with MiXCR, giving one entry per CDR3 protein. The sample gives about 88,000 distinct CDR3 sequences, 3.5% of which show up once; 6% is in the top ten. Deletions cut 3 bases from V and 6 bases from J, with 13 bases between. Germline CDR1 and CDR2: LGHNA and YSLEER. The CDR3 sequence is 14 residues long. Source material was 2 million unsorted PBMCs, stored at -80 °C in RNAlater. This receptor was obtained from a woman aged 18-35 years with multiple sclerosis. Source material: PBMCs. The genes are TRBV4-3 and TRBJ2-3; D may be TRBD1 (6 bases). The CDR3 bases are TGCGCCAGCAGCCAGGATAACAGGGCCGATACGCAGTATTTT. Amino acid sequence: CASSQDNRADTQYF.